These T cell receptor beta chains were read from a single sample in a study of shared T cell receptors in the human thymus. Measured with immunoSEQ multiplex PCR; TCRdb has only the in-frame clones, and not every one. Of some 700,000 clones listed, 88% are singletons. This sample was shared with a second study, whose subject was human thymus T cells.

The specimen sequenced was thymocytes. Receptors were obtained from a boy less than two years old with a congenital heart defect. Both conserved end residues are part of each CDR3. D genes are given only for firm matches. Part of the rows lack a size; the others show once, few, many or a class for expanded clones.

. | TRBJ2-1 | TRBV5-4 | TRBD2 | CASSLGGLVPHSYNEQFF | TGTGCCAGCAGCTTGGGGGGACTAGTCCCACACTCCTACAATGAGCAGTTCTTC
. | TRBJ2-7 | TRBV13 | TRBD2 | CASSLALAGGVKGEQYF | TGTGCCAGCAGCTTAGCTCTAGCGGGAGGGGTGAAGGGCGAGCAGTACTTC
. | TRBJ2-7 | TRBV27 | TRBD2 | CASSFEGEGEQYF | TGTGCCAGCAGTTTTGAAGGGGAGGGAGAGCAGTACTTC
. | TRBJ2-1 | TRBV10-1 | TRBD2 | CASSDLTSGSPMDEQFF | TGCGCCAGCAGTGACCTGACTAGCGGGAGCCCGATGGATGAGCAGTTCTTC
once | TRBJ2-2 | TRBV7-9 | TRBD2 | CASSPGLAGAEELFF | TGTGCCAGCAGCCCCGGACTAGCGGGAGCTGAGGAGCTGTTTTTT
. | TRBJ2-5 | TRBV6-1 | . | CASRSRVEETQYF | TGTGCCAGCAGGAGTCGCGTGGAAGAGACCCAGTACTTC
. | TRBJ2-7 | TRBV15 | TRBD1 | CATSREPAGGCEQYF | TGTGCCACCAGCAGAGAACCAGCAGGGGGCTGCGAGCAGTACTTC
. | TRBJ2-7 | TRBV13 | . | CASSLMRECSYEQYF | TGTGCCAGCAGCTTAATGAGGGAGTGCTCCTACGAGCAGTACTTC
. | TRBJ2-2 | TRBV28 | TRBD2 | CASSLCPPPGLPNTGELFF | TGTGCCAGCAGTTTATGTCCCCCGCCGGGACTACCGAATACCGGGGAGCTGTTTTTT
. | TRBJ2-7 | TRBV5-5 | TRBD2 | CASSFRLAGDSYEQYF | TGTGCCAGCAGCTTCCGACTAGCGGGAGATTCCTACGAGCAGTACTTC
. | TRBJ2-1 | TRBV11-2 | TRBD2 | CASRFRLAGGPYNEQFF | TGTGCCAGCAGATTTAGACTAGCGGGAGGGCCTTACAATGAGCAGTTCTTC
once | TRBJ2-3 | TRBV10-1 | . | CASSPGTPKGTDTQYF | TGCGCCAGCAGCCCCGGGACTCCGAAAGGCACAGATACGCAGTATTTT
. | TRBJ2-1 | TRBV7-3 | . | CASSRSSVDSSYNEQFF | TGTGCCAGCAGCCGGAGTAGCGTAGATAGCTCCTACAATGAGCAGTTCTTC
. | TRBJ2-5 | TRBV14 | . | CASSQEWGLQETQYF | TGTGCCAGCAGCCAAGAGTGGGGCCTCCAAGAGACCCAGTACTTC
. | TRBJ2-1 | TRBV4-1 | . | CASSQVAGTYNEQFF | TGCGCCAGCAGCCAAGTCGCGGGAACCTACAATGAGCAGTTCTTC
. | TRBJ2-7 | TRBV28 | . | CASSFAAGSSYEQYF | TGTGCCAGCAGTTTTGCGGCCGGAAGCTCCTACGAGCAGTACTTC
. | TRBJ2-2 | TRBV19 | TRBD1 | CASSLGQGRILHTGELFF | TGTGCCAGTAGTTTAGGACAGGGGCGAATTCTTCACACCGGGGAGCTGTTTTTT
. | TRBJ2-7 | TRBV14 | . | CASSHSYRHPKYF | TGTGCCAGCAGCCACTCATACAGGCATCCCAAGTACTTC
. | TRBJ1-5 | TRBV28 | . | CASSFSASEDSLPDYQPQHF | TGTGCCAGCAGTTTCTCCGCCTCCGAGGACAGTCTACCTGACTATCAGCCCCAGCATTTT
. | TRBJ2-1 | TRBV7-2 | TRBD2 | CASSLEGLAGAYNEQFF | TGTGCCAGCAGCTTAGAGGGTCTAGCGGGAGCCTACAATGAGCAGTTCTTC
. | TRBJ2-2 | TRBV15 | TRBD2 | CATRNSGAWQFGELFF | TGTGCCACCAGAAATAGCGGGGCCTGGCAATTCGGGGAGCTGTTTTTT
. | TRBJ2-1 | TRBV6-1 | . | CASRNRVAYNEQFF | TGTGCCAGCAGGAACAGGGTGGCCTACAATGAGCAGTTCTTC
. | TRBJ2-3 | TRBV19 | TRBD1 | CASRQEVGTGGPNTQYF | TGTGCCAGCCGCCAGGAGGTCGGGACAGGGGGCCCAAATACGCAGTATTTT
. | TRBJ1-2 | TRBV6-1 | TRBD1 | CASKPPRGGYTF | TGTGCCAGCAAGCCCCCCAGGGGGGGCTACACCTTC
. | TRBJ2-3 | TRBV28 | TRBD1 | CASSFPGQGSDTQYF | TGTGCCAGCAGTTTCCCGGGACAGGGATCAGATACGCAGTATTTT
. | TRBJ2-3 | TRBV2 | TRBD2 | CASSHASGRITDTQYF | TGTGCCAGCAGTCACGCTAGCGGACGGATCACAGATACGCAGTATTTT
. | TRBJ2-5 | TRBV29-1 | . | CSVEYRGEGRGTQYF | TGCAGCGTTGAATATAGGGGGGAGGGCCGAGGGACCCAGTACTTC
. | TRBJ1-2 | TRBV28 | TRBD1 | CASSYGTGPLRYGYTF | TGTGCCAGCAGTTATGGGACAGGCCCTTTGAGATATGGCTACACCTTC
. | TRBJ2-1 | TRBV6-1 | TRBD1 | CASKSRDSSYNEQFF | TGTGCCAGCAAGAGCCGGGACAGCTCCTACAATGAGCAGTTCTTC
. | TRBJ2-7 | TRBV4-3 | . | CASRRDRLYEQYF | TGCGCCAGCAGGCGAGACAGGCTCTACGAGCAGTACTTC
. | TRBJ2-1 | TRBV9 | TRBD2 | CASSVGGLAGESNEQFF | TGTGCCAGCAGCGTAGGGGGACTAGCGGGAGAAAGTAATGAGCAGTTCTTC
. | TRBJ2-5 | TRBV19 | TRBD2 | CASGGLAGGGETQYF | TGTGCCAGTGGGGGACTAGCGGGAGGTGGAGAGACCCAGTACTTC
. | TRBJ2-2 | TRBV4-1 | . | CASSQLKTANTGELFF | TGCGCCAGCAGCCAACTAAAAACTGCGAACACCGGGGAGCTGTTTTTT
few | TRBJ1-3 | TRBV7-9 | TRBD1 | CASSLVGTDENTIYF | TGTGCCAGCAGCTTAGTTGGGACAGACGAAAACACCATATATTTT